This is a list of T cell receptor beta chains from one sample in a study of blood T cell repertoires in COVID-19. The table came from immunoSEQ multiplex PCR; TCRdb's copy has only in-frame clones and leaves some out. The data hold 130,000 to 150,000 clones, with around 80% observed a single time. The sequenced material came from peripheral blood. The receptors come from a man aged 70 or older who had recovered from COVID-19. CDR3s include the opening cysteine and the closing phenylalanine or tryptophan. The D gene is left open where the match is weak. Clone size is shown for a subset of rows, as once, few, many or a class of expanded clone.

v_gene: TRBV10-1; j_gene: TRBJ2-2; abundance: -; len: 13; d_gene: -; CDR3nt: TGCGCCAGCAGTGCGAGGAACACCGGGGAGCTGTTTTTT; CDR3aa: CASSARNTGELFF
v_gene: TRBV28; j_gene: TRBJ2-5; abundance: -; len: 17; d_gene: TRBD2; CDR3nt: TGTGCCAGCAGTTCCGCCGGACTAGCGGGAGGACAAGAGACCCAGTACTTC; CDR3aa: CASSSAGLAGGQETQYF
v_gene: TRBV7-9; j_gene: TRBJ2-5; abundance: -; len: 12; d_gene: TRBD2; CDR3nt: TGTGCCAGCAGCGGGCGGGGGGAGACCCAGTACTTC; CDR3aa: CASSGRGETQYF
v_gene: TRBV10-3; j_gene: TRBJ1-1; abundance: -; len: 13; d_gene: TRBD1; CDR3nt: TGTGCCATAACCGGGACAGGGGAAACTGAAGCTTTCTTT; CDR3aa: CAITGTGETEAFF
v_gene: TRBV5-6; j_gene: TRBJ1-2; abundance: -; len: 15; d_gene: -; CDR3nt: TGTGCCAGCAGCTTTTTTGGACAGACTAACTATGGCTACACCTTC; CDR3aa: CASSFFGQTNYGYTF
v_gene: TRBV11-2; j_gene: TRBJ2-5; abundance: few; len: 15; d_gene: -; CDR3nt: TGTGCCAGCAGCCACGTCCGGACGGGGCAAGAGACCCAGTACTTC; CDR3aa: CASSHVRTGQETQYF
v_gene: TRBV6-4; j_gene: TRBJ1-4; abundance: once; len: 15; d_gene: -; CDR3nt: TGTGCCAGCAGTGCTCAGGGAGGAGGTAATGAAAAACTGTTTTTT; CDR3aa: CASSAQGGGNEKLFF
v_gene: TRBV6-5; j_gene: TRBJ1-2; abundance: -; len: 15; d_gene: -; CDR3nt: TGTGCCAGCACCAAGGGGGGGGGCCTTAACTATGGCTACACCTTC; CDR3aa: CASTKGGGLNYGYTF
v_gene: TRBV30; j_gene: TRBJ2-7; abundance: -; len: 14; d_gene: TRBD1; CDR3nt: TGTGCCTGGAGTGAAGCGGGACAGGGCTACGAGCAGTACTTC; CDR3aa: CAWSEAGQGYEQYF
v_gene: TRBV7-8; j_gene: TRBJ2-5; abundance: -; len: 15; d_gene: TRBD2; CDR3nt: TGTGCCAGCAGCTTTCTAGCGGGAGGGATTGAGACCCAGTACTTC; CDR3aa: CASSFLAGGIETQYF
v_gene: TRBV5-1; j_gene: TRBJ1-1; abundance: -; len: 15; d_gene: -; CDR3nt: TGCGCCAGCAGCTTGGTGGGCAGGGGAGCCACTGAAGCTTTCTTT; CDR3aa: CASSLVGRGATEAFF
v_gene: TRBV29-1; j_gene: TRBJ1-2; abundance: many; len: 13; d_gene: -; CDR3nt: TGCAGCGTTGTAGGGGGTATTAACTATGGCTACACCTTC; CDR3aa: CSVVGGINYGYTF
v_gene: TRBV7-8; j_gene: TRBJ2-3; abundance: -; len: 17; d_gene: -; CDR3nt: TGTGCCAGCAGCCTCTTTTGGGGGGAAAGAAGCACAGATACGCAGTATTTT; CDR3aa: CASSLFWGERSTDTQYF
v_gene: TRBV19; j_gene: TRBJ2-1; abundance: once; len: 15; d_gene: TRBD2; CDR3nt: TGTGCCAGTAGCTCGACTAGCGGGAACAGCAATGAGCAGTTCTTC; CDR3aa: CASSSTSGNSNEQFF
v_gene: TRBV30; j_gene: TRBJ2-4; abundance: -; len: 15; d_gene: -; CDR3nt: TGTGCCTGGAGTGTATTGGGGGCCACCAAAAACATTCAGTACTTC; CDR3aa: CAWSVLGATKNIQYF
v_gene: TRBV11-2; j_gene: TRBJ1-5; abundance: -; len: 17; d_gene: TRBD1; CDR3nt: TGTGCCAGCAGCTTAGGTGGGACAGGCGAATCCAATCAGCCCCAGCATTTT; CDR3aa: CASSLGGTGESNQPQHF
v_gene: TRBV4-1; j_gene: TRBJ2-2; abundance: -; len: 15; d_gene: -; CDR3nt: TGCGCCAGCAGCCACTCCCCCGTGAACACCGGGGAGCTGTTTTTT; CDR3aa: CASSHSPVNTGELFF
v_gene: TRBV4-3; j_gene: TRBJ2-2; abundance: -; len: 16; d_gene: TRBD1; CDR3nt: TGCGCCAGCAGCCACCCGACAGGGGGCTTATCCGGGGAGCTGTTTTTT; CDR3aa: CASSHPTGGLSGELFF
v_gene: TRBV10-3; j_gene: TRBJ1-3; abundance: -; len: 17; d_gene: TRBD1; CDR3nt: TGTGCCATCAGTGAGTACGGGACAGGATTCTCTGGAAACACCATATATTTT; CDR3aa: CAISEYGTGFSGNTIYF
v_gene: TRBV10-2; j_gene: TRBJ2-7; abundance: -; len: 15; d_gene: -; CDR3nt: TGCGCCAGCAGTGGAGGCTGGGGACTCTCCTACGAGCAGTACTTC; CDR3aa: CASSGGWGLSYEQYF
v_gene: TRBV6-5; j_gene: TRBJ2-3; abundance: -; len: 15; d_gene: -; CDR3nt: TGTGCCAGCAGTTACTCGGGTTACTACACAGATACGCAGTATTTT; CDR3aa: CASSYSGYYTDTQYF
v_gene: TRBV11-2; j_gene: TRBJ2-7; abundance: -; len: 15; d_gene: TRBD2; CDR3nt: TGTGCCAGCAGCCCGGGGGCGGGAGGCCCCTACGAGCAGTACTTC; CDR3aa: CASSPGAGGPYEQYF
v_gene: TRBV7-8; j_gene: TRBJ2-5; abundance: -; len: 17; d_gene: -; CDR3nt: TGTGCCAGCAGCTTAGGAAGGGGGGGGACACCACAAGAGACCCAGTACTTC; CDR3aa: CASSLGRGGTPQETQYF
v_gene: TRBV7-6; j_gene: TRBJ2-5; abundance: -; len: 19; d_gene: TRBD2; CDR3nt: TGTGCCAGCAGTTCCTCCGGGACTAGCGGGCCCCAGTTTCAAGAGACCCAGTACTTC; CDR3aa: CASSSSGTSGPQFQETQYF
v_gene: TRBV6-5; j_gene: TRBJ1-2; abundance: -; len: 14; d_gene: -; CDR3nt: TGTGCCAGCAGTTACGGCCAGGGTAACTATGGCTACACCTTC; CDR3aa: CASSYGQGNYGYTF
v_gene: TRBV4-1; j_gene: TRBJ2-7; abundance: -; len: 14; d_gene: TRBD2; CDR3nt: TGCGCCAGCAGCCAGGGACTAGCGGGGAACGAGCAGTACTTC; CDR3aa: CASSQGLAGNEQYF
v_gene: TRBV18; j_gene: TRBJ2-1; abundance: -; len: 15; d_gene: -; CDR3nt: TGTGCCAGCTCACCAAGGGGAGGAGTCTACAATGAGCAGTTCTTC; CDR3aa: CASSPRGGVYNEQFF
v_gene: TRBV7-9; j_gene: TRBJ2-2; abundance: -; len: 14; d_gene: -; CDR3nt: TGTGCCAGCAGCCAGTTTACAGGAGCCGGGGAGCTGTTTTTT; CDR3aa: CASSQFTGAGELFF
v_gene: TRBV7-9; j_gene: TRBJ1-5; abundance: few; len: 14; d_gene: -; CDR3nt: TGTGCCAGCAGCTTATCTGAGAGCAATCAGCCCCAGCATTTT; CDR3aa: CASSLSESNQPQHF
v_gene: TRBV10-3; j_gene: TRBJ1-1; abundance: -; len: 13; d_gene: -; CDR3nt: TGTGCCATCAGTCGACAGTTGAACACTGAAGCTTTCTTT; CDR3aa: CAISRQLNTEAFF